This entry is about one T cell receptor (beta chain). Its antigen remains unidentified. This record comes from a study of blood T cells in healthy people across ages. A J-beta primer mix and a sample-barcoded 5' primer were used in a second PCR of about 7 to 12 cycles. Each CDR3 protein is one row after TCRdb ran MiXCR on the 5' RACE reads. This sample has 850,000 to 1,100,000 distinct CDR3 sequences, with under 40% found just once. The CDR3 is 14 amino acids. Germline values: CDR1 MNHNS, CDR2 SASEGT. Overall study findings and caveats: Diversity figures based on one million T cells were deemed too low.

At least 5.5 micrograms of total RNA were extracted per sample. The chain joins TRBV6-1 to TRBJ2-4, with D perhaps matching TRBD1 (6 bases). The last part of the DNA fits TRBJ2-5 better; the J call may be wrong. The TCR sequence derives from a man younger than 35 in good health. Material for sequencing was blood. The CDR3 loop reads CASSAAGDTKTQYF. The DNA for the CDR3 is TGTGCCAGCAGTGCCGCAGGGGATACAAAGACCCAGTACTTC.